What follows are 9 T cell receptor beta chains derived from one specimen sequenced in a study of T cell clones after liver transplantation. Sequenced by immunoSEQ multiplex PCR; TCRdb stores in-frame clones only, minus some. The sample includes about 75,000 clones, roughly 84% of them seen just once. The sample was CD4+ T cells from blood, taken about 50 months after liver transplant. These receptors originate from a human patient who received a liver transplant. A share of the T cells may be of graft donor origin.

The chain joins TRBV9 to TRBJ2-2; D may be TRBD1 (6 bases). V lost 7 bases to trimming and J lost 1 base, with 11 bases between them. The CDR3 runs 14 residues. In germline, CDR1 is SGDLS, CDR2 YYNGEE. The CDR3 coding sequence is TGTGCCAGCGGGGGACATAGGAACACCGGGGAGCTGTTTTTT. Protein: CASGGHRNTGELFF.

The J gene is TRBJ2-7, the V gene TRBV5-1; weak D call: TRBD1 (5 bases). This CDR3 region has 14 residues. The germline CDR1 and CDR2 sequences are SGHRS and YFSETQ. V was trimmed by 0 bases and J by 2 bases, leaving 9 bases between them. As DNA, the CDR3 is TGCGCCAGCAGCTTGGGCAGGGTAACCTACGAGCAGTACTTC. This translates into CASSLGRVTYEQYF.

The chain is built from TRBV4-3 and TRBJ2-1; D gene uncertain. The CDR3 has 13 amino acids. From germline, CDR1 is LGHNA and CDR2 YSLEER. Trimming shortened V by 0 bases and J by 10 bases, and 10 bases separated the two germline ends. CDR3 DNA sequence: TGCGCCAGCAGCCAAGACTTCCAAAACGAGCAGTTCTTC. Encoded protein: CASSQDFQNEQFF.

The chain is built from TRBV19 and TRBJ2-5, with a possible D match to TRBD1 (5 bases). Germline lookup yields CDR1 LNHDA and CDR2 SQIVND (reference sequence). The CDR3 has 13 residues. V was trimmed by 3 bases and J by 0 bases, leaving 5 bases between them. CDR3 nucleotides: TGTGCCAGTAGTATCAGGGACCAAGAGACCCAGTACTTC. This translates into CASSIRDQETQYF.

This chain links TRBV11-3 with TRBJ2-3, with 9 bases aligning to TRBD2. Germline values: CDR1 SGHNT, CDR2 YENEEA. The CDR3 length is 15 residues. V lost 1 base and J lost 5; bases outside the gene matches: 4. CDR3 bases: TGTGCCAGCAGCTTAGGCGGGAGGGCAATAGATACGCAGTATTTT. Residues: CASSLGGRAIDTQYF.

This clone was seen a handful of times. CDR3 loop: CATSRPPSANYNEQFF. The CDR3 region has the DNA TGTGCCACCAGCAGACCACCTAGCGCCAACTACAATGAGCAGTTCTTC. V and J are TRBV15 and TRBJ2-1; the D gene is possibly TRBD2 (6 bases). The CDR3 totals 16 residues. The germline CDR1 and CDR2 sequences are LNHNV and YYDKDF (reference sequence). With 2 bases removed from V and 3 bases from J, the gap between germline ends came to 14 bases.

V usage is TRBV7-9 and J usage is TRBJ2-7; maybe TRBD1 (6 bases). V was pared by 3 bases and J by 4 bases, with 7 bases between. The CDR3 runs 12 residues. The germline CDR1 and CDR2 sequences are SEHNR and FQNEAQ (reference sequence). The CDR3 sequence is CASSFGQYEQYF. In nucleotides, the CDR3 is TGTGCCAGCAGCTTCGGACAGTACGAGCAGTACTTC. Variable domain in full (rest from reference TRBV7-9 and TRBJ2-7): DTGVSQNPRHKITKRGQNVTFRCDPISEHNRLYWYRQTLGQGPEFLTYFQNEAQLEKSRLLSDRFSAERPKGSFSTLEIQRTEQGDSAMYLCASSFGQYEQYFGPGTRLTVT.

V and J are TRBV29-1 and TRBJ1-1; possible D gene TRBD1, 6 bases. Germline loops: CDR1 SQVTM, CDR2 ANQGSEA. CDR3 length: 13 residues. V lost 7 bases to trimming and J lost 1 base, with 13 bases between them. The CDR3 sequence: CSAQMGQNTEAFF. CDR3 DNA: TGCAGCGCCCAGATGGGACAGAACACTGAAGCTTTCTTT.

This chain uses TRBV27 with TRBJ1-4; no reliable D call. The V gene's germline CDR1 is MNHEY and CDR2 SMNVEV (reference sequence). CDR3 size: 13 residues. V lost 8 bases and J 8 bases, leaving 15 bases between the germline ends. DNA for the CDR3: TGTGCCAGCGGACGCTTCTCGACGGAAAAACTGTTTTTT. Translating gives CASGRFSTEKLFF.